This record concerns one T cell receptor beta chain sequence. The investigators amplified TCR beta CDR3 regions from RNA transcripts. With the HTBI primer set, the TCR CDR3 went through a first round of RT-PCR. Each CDR3 protein gets one entry after TCRdb re-called the multiplex PCR reads with MiXCR. The sample carries hundreds of thousands of distinct CDR3 sequences, around 39% recorded once. J was trimmed by 14 bases and V by 4 bases; bases with no gene match: 14. This CDR3 has 14 residues. Germline loops: CDR1 MDHEN, CDR2 SYDVKM. The sample is drawn from a study of T cells in Graves' hyperthyroidism and ophthalmopathy.

The source material was blood. The chain carries TRBV28 and TRBJ1-1, with 9 positions matching TRBD1. The TCR originated in a man in his late teens or twenties with Graves' hyperthyroidism. CDR3 in DNA: TGTGCCAGCAGTTGGGACAGGGAGATGATTTGGAACTTCTTT. Amino acids: CASSWDREMIWNFF.